Listed below are T cell receptor beta chains from one sample, sequenced in a study of T cells in Graves' hyperthyroidism and ophthalmopathy. MiXCR, run by TCRdb on the multiplex PCR reads, gives a single entry per CDR3 protein. The sample lists nearly 600,000 distinct CDR3 sequences; 12% to 15% were seen once. Sample: blood. The receptors here all came from a woman younger than 30 with Graves' ophthalmopathy. CDR3s include the opening cysteine and the closing phenylalanine or tryptophan. The D gene is left open where the match is weak. The size of a clone is reported for some rows only, either as once, few or many, or as a class for expanded clones.

V gene	J gene	clone size	D gene	CDR3 protein	CDR3 DNA
TRBV27	TRBJ1-1	many	NA	CASRPHSGLMNTEAFF	TGTGCCAGCAGACCACACTCCGGGCTAATGAACACTGAAGCTTTCTTT
TRBV3-1	TRBJ1-2	few	NA	CASSQDGGGRGYTF	TGTGCCAGCAGCCAAGATGGGGGGGGTCGGGGCTACACCTTC
TRBV5-4	TRBJ2-2	few	TRBD1	CASSRRDRKTGELFF	TGTGCCAGCAGCCGACGGGACAGGAAGACCGGGGAGCTGTTTTTT
TRBV19	TRBJ2-2	NA	NA	CASMWGGLDTGELFF	TGTGCCAGTATGTGGGGGGGGCTTGACACCGGGGAGCTGTTTTTT
TRBV2	TRBJ2-1	many	NA	CASTGVSYNEQFF	TGTGCCAGCACCGGCGTTTCCTACAATGAGCAGTTCTTC
TRBV7-2	TRBJ1-2	many	TRBD1	CASSSNRQGTNYGYTF	TGTGCCAGCAGCTCGAACCGACAGGGGACTAACTATGGCTACACCTTC
TRBV29-1	TRBJ1-5	many	TRBD1	CSVGDRHQPQHF	TGCAGCGTTGGGGACAGACATCAGCCCCAGCATTTT
TRBV5-5	TRBJ1-3	NA	TRBD1	CASSLARWAGGTGNTIYF	TGTGCCAGCAGCTTGGCCAGATGGGCAGGGGGCACTGGAAACACCATATATTTT
TRBV5-8	TRBJ2-3	NA	TRBD2	CASSYHLAGDTQYF	TGTGCCAGCAGCTACCACTTAGCGGGAGATACGCAGTATTTT
TRBV6-2/TRBV6-3	TRBJ2-2	few	NA	CASSYTDTGELFF	TGTGCCAGCAGTTACACTGACACCGGGGAGCTGTTTTTT
TRBV6-6	TRBJ1-2	NA	NA	CASSYSNGLYGYTF	TGTGCCAGCAGTTACTCGAACGGACTCTATGGCTACACCTTC
TRBV14	TRBJ2-5	NA	TRBD2	CASSQELAGARGETQYF	TGTGCCAGCAGCCAAGAACTAGCGGGAGCTCGGGGGGAGACCCAGTACTTC
TRBV10-1	TRBJ2-7	few	NA	CASSVQGGGLAYEQYF	TGCGCCAGCAGTGTTCAGGGAGGCGGATTGGCCTACGAGCAGTACTTC
TRBV3-1	TRBJ2-1	few	NA	CASSPFAPSRNEQFF	TGTGCCAGCAGCCCTTTCGCCCCGAGTAGAAATGAGCAGTTCTTC
TRBV6-1	TRBJ2-7	many	TRBD1	CASSEGTGVYGQYF	TGTGCCAGCAGTGAGGGGACAGGGGTTTACGGGCAGTACTTC
TRBV12-3/TRBV12-4	TRBJ2-1	few	TRBD2	CASSLVRHGGEFF	TGTGCCAGCAGTTTAGTGCGACATGGGGGGGAGTTCTTC
TRBV10-3	TRBJ1-5	many	NA	CAIRVRDQDNQPQHF	TGTGCCATCAGGGTCCGGGACCAAGACAATCAGCCCCAGCATTTT
TRBV5-6	TRBJ1-1	many	TRBD1	CASSFDRVRSEAFF	TGTGCCAGCAGCTTTGACAGGGTCCGTTCTGAAGCTTTCTTT
TRBV12-3/TRBV12-4	TRBJ2-7	many	NA	CASSHSGHTYFKQYF	TGTGCCAGCAGTCACTCGGGACATACCTATTTCAAGCAGTACTTC
TRBV27	TRBJ1-1	many	TRBD1	CASWETGGTEAFF	TGTGCCAGCTGGGAGACAGGGGGCACTGAAGCTTTCTTT